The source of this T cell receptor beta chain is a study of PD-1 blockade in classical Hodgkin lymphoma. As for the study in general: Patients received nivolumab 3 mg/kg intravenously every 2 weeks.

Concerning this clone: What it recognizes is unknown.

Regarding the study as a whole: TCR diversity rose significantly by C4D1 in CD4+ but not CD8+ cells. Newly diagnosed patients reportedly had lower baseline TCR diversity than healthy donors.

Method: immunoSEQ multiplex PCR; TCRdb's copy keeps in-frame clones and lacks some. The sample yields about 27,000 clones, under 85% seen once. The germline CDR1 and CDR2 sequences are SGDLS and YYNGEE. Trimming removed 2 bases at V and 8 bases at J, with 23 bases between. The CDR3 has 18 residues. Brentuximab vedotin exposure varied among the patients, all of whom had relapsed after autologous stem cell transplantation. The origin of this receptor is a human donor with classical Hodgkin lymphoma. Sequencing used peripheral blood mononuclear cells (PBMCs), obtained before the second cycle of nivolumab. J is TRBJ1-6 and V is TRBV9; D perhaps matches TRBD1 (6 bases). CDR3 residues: CASSVEQGLPGADSPLHF. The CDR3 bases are TGTGCCAGCAGCGTTGAACAGGGTCTGCCCGGTGCGGATTCACCCCTCCACTTT. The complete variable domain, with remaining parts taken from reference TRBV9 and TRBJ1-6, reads DSGVTQTPKHLITATGQRVTLRCSPRSGDLSVYWYQQSLDQGLQFLIQYYNGEERAKGNILERFSAQQFPDLHSELNLSSLELGDSALYFCASSVEQGLPGADSPLHFGNGTRLTVT.